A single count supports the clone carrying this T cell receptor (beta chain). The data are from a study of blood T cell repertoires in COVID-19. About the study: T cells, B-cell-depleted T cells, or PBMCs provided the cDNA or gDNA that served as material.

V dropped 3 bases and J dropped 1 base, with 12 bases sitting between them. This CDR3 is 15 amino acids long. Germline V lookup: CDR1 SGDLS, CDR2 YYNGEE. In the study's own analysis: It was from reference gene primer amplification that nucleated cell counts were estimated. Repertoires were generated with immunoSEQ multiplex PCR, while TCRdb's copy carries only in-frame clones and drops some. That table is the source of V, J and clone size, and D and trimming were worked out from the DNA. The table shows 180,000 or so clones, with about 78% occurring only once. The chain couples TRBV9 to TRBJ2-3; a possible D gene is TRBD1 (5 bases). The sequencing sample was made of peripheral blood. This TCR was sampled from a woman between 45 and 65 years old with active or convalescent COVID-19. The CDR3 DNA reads TGTGCCAGCAGCGGCGGACACCACCGCACAGATACGCAGTATTTT. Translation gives CASSGGHHRTDTQYF.